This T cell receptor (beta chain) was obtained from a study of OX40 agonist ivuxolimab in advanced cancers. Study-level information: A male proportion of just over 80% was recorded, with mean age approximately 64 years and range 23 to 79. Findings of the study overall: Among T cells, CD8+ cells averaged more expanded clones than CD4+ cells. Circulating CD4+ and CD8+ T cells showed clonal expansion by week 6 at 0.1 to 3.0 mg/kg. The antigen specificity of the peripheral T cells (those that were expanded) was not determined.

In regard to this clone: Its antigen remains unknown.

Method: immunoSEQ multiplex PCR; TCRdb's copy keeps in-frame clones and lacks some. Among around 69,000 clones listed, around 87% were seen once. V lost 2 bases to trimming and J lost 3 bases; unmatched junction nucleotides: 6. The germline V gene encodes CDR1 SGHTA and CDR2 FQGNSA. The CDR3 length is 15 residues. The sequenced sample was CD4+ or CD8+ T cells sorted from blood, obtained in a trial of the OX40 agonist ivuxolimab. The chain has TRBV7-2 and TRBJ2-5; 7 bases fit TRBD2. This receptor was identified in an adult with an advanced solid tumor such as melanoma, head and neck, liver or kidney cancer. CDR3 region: CASSLSGLAEETQYF. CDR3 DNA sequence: TGTGCCAGCAGCTTAAGTGGGCTAGCGGAAGAGACCCAGTACTTC.